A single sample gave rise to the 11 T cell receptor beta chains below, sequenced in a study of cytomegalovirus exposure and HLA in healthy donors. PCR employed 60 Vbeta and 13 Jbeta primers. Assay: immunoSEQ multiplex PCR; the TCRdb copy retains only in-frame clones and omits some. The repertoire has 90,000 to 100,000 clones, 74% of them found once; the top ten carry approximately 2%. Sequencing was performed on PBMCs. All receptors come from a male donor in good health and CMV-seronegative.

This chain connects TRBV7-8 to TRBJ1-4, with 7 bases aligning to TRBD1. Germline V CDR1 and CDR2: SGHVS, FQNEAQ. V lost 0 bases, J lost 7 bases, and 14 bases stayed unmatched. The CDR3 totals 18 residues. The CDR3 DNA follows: TGTGCCAGCAGCTTAGCGTTTAGGGACAGAGTACAGTTTGAAAAACTGTTTTTT. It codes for CASSLAFRDRVQFEKLFF.

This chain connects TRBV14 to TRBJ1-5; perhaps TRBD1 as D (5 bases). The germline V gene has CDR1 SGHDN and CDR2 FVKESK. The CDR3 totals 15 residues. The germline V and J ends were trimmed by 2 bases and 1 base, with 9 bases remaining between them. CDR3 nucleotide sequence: TGTGCCAGCAGCCAATCTTCAGGGAGCAATCAGCCCCAGCATTTT. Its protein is CASSQSSGSNQPQHF.

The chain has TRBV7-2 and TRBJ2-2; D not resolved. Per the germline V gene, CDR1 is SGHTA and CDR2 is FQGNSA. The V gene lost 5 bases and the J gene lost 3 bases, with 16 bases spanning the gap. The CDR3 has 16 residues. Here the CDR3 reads CASSTWRRRDTGELFF. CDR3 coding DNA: TGTGCCAGCAGCACTTGGCGGCGGCGCGACACCGGGGAGCTGTTTTTT.

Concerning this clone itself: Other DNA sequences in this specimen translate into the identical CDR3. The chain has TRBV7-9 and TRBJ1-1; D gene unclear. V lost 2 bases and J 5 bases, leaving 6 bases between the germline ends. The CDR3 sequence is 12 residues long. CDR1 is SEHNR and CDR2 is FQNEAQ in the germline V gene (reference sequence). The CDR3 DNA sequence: TGTGCCAGCAGCTTATCGGGTACTGAAGCTTTCTTT. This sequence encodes CASSLSGTEAFF.

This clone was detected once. The CDR3 DNA reads as TGTGCCAGCAGCGGTACCGGGACAGGGCCCTACGAGCAGTACTTC. Protein product: CASSGTGTGPYEQYF. The chain couples TRBV11-2 to TRBJ2-7; 9 bases match TRBD1. CDR3 size: 15 residues. V shed 5 bases and J 2 bases; nucleotides not matched to a gene: 7. CDR1 and CDR2 from the germline V gene are SGHAT and FQNNGV.

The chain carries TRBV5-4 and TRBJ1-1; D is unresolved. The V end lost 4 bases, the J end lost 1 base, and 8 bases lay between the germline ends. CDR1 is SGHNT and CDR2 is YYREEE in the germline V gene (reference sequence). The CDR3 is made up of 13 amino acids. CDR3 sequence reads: CASSLERNTEAFF. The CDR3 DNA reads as TGTGCCAGCAGCCTGGAGAGGAACACTGAAGCTTTCTTT.

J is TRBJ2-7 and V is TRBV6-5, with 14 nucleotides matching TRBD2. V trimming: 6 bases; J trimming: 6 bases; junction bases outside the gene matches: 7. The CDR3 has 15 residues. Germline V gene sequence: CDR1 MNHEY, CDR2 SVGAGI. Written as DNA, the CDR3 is TGTGCCAGCAGGCCGGCGGGACTAGCGGGAGTCGAGCAGTACTTC. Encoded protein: CASRPAGLAGVEQYF.

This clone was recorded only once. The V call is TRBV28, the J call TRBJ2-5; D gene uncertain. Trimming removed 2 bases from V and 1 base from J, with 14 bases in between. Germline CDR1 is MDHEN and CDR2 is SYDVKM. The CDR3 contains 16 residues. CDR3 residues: CASSLIMATSQETQYF. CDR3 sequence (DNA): TGTGCCAGCAGTTTAATCATGGCCACCAGCCAAGAGACCCAGTACTTC.

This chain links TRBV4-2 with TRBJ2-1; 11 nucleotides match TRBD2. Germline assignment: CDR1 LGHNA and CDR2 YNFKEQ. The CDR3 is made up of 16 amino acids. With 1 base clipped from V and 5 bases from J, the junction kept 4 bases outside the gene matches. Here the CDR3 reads CASSQVLAGADNEQFF. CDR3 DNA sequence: TGTGCCAGCAGCCAAGTACTAGCGGGAGCTGACAATGAGCAGTTCTTC.

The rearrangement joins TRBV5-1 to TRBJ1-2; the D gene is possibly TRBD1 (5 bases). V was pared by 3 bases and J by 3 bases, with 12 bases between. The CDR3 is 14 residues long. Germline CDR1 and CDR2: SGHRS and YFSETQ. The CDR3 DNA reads TGCGCCAGCAGCTCGGCGGGGGTGGACTATGGCTACACCTTC. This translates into CASSSAGVDYGYTF.

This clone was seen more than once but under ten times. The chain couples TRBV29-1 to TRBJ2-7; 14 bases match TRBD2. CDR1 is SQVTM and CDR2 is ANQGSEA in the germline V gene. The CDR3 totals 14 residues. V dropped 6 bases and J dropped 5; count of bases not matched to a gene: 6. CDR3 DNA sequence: TGCAGCGTCCTGGGACTAGCGGGAGTACACGAGCAGTACTTC. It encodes CSVLGLAGVHEQYF.